This T cell receptor (beta chain) came from a study of shared clonotypes between healthy human individuals. Only in-frame clones appear in the TCRdb table, and some are missing; sequencing was by immunoSEQ multiplex PCR. The sample holds about 490,000 clones; 65% to 80% are singletons and the top ten take around 12%. The healthy adult donors were HIV-negative and reported no recent acute infections or vaccinations. Nashville, Tennessee was home to all donors, who were Caucasian adults. Turning to this clone: Antigen specificity is unknown.

Regarding the study as a whole: The sole specimen, blood, was sampled, and tissue repertoires likely differ.

This CDR3 is 13 amino acids long. Trimming took off 3 bases at V and 3 bases at J, with 8 bases between the two ends. Germline CDR1 is ENHRY and CDR2 is SYGVKD. Sequencing was carried out using PBMCs. This receptor was taken from a woman aged 35 to 49 in good health. Some clones in this sample may be carry-over from other donors' samples. The chain uses TRBV10-3 and TRBJ1-2; D not resolved. The CDR3 sequence: CAISEVSDYGYTF. The CDR3 coding sequence is TGTGCCATCAGTGAAGTCTCGGACTATGGCTACACCTTC.